The clone carrying this T cell receptor (beta chain) was counted ten times or more. The data stem from a study of T-cell reconstitution after alpha-beta-depleted transplantation in children. Germline CDR1 MGHDK, CDR2 SYGVNS. V dropped 5 bases and J dropped 0 bases, with 20 bases sitting between them. This CDR3 has 18 amino acids. Preparation of the TCRbeta library involved a method that used unique molecular identifiers. TCRdb re-called the PCR reads with MiXCR, one entry per CDR3 protein. Seen here are around 380,000 distinct CDR3 sequences, 11% observed once, and the top ten hold 4.5% to 7%. This chain uses TRBV25-1 with TRBJ2-1, with D possibly being TRBD2 (6 bases). The TCR sequence derives from a human donor who donated a stem cell graft to a child with acute myeloid leukemia. The sequences come from PBMCs from the stem cell graft donor, collected from the stem cell graft. This chain's CDR3 is CASSRSPLAESSYNEQFF. Written as DNA, the CDR3 is TGTGCCAGCAGTCGCTCCCCACTAGCTGAGAGCTCCTACAATGAGCAGTTCTTC.